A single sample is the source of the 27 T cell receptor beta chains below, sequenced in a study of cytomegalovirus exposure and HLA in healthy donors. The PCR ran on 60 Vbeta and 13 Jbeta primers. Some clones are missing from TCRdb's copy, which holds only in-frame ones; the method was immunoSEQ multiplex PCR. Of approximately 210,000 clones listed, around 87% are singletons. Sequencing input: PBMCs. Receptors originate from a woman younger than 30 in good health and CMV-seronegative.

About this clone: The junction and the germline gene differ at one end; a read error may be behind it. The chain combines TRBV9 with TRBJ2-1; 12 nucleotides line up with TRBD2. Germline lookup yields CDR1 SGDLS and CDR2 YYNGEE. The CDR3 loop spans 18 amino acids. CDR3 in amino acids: CASSVGLAGGSSYDEQFF. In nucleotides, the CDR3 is TGTGCCAGCAGCGTAGGGCTAGCGGGAGGGTCCTCCTACGATGAGCAGTTCTTC.

DNA of the CDR3: TGCAGCGTTTCTATGGGGGCGAACACTGAAGCTTTCTTT. Its protein product is CSVSMGANTEAFF. The chain is built from TRBV29-1 and TRBJ1-1, with D perhaps TRBD1 (6 bases). The V and J ends lost 5 bases and 1 base respectively, with 11 bases between them. The length of the CDR3 is 13 residues. The germline gives CDR1 SQVTM, CDR2 ANQGSEA.

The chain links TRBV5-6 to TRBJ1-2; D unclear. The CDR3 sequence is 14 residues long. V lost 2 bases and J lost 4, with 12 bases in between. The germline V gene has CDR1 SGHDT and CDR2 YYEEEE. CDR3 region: CASSFLRGSYGYTF. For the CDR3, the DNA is TGTGCCAGCAGCTTTCTCCGAGGAAGCTATGGCTACACCTTC. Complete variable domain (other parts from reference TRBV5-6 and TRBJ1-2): DAGVTQSPTHLIKTRGQQVTLRCSPKSGHDTVSWYQQALGQGPQFIFQYYEEEERQRGNFPDRFSGHQFPNYSSELNVNALLLGDSALYLCASSFLRGSYGYTFGSGTRLTVV.

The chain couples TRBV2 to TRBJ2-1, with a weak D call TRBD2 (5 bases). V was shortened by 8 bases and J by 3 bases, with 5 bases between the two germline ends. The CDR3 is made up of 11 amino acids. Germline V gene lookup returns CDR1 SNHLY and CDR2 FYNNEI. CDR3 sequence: CASGSYNEQFF. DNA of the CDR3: TGTGCCAGCGGGAGCTACAATGAGCAGTTCTTC.

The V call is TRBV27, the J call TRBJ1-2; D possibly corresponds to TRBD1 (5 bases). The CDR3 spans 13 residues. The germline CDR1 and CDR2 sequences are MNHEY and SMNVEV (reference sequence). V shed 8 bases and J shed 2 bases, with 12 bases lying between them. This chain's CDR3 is CASSWGGNYGYTF. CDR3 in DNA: TGTGCCAGCTCCTGGGGGGGAAACTATGGCTACACCTTC.

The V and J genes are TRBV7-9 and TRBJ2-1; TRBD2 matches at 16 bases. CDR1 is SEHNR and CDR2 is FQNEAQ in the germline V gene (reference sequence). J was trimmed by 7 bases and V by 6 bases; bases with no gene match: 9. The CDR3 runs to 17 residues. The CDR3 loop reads CASSLPGLAGGRNEQFF. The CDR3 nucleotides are TGTGCCAGCAGTTTACCGGGACTAGCGGGGGGGAGGAATGAGCAGTTCTTC.

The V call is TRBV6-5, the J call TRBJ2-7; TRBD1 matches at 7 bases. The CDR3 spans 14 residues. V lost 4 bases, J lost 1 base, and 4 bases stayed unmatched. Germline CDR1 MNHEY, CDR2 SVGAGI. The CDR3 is CASSSSGGSYEQYF. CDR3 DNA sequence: TGTGCCAGCAGTTCCTCAGGGGGATCCTACGAGCAGTACTTC.

The CDR3 sequence: CASSPVNSGGQGEQFF. The CDR3 nucleotides are TGCGCCAGCAGCCCTGTGAATAGCGGGGGACAAGGTGAGCAGTTCTTC. V gene TRBV5-1 combines with J gene TRBJ2-1, with TRBD2 matching 9 bases. Germline CDR1 SGHRS, CDR2 YFSETQ. V shed 4 bases and J 9 bases; nucleotides not matched to a gene: 14. The CDR3 runs 16 residues.

The CDR3 region has the DNA TGCGCCAGCAGAGAGGGGACTGTCGGCGAGCAGTACTTC. It is translated as CASREGTVGEQYF. The gene calls are TRBV10-1 and TRBJ2-7; TRBD2 might be the D (6 bases). V was trimmed by 6 bases and J by 6 bases, leaving 15 bases between them. Germline-derived CDR1 and CDR2 are WNHNN and SYGVQD (reference sequence). This CDR3 spans 13 amino acids.

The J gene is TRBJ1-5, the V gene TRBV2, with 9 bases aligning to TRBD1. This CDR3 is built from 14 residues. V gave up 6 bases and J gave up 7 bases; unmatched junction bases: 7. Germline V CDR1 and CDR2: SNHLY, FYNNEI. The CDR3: CASSNGQGFQPQHF. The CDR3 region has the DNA TGTGCCAGCAGCAACGGACAGGGGTTCCAGCCCCAGCATTTT.

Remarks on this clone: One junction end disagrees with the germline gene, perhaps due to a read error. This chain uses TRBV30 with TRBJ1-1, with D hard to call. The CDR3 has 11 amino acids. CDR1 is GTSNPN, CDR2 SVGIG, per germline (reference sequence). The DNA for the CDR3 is TGTGCCTGGAGTGTGAGGGATGGGGTGCGGTTT. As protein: CAWSVRDGVRF.

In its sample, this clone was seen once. This chain's CDR3 is CASSRDRGSLYTEAFF. CDR3 in DNA: TGTGCCAGCAGCCGGGACAGGGGATCGTTGTACACTGAAGCTTTCTTT. The chain uses TRBV13 and TRBJ1-1; 10 bases align to TRBD1. Germline V CDR1 and CDR2: PRHDT, FYEKMQ (reference sequence). The CDR3 contains 16 residues. Trimming took 5 bases from V and 3 from J; bases not matched to a gene: 9.

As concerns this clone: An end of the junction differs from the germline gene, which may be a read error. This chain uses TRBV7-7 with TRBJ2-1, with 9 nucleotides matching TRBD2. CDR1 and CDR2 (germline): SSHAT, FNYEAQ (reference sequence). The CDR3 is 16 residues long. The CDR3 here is CASSLNAGGPYNEQFF. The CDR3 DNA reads TGTGCTAGCAGCTTGAATGCGGGGGGGCCTTACAATGAGCAGTTCTTC.

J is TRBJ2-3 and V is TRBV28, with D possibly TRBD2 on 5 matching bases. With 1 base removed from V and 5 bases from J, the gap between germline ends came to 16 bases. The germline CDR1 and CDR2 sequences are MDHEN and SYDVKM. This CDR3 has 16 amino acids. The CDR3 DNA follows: TGTGCCAGCAGTTTATACGACGGGGTCGGTATAGATACGCAGTATTTT. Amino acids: CASSLYDGVGIDTQYF.

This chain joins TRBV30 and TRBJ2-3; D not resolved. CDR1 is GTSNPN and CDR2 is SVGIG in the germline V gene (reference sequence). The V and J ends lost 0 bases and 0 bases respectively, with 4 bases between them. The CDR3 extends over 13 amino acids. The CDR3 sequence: CAWSVLSTDTQYF. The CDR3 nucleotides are TGTGCCTGGAGTGTACTCAGCACAGATACGCAGTATTTT.

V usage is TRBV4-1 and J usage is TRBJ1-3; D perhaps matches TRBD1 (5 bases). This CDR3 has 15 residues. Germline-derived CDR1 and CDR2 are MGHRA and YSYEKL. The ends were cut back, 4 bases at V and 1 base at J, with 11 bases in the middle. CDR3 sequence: CASSPLPGSGNTIYF. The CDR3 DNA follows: TGCGCCAGCAGCCCCCTTCCAGGGTCTGGAAACACCATATATTTT.

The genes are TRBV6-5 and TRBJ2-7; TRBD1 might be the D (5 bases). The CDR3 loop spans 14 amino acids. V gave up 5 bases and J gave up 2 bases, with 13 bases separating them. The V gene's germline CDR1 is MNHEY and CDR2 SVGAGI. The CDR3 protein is CASSRGRVAYEQYF. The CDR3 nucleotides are TGTGCCAGCAGTAGGGGCAGGGTCGCCTACGAGCAGTACTTC.

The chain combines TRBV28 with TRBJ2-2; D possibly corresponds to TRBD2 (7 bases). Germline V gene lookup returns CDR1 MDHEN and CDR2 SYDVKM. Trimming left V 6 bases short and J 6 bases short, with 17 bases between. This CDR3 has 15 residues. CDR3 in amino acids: CASSPLLGGPGELFF. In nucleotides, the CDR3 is TGTGCCAGCAGCCCCCTGTTGGGGGGGCCCGGGGAGCTGTTTTTT.

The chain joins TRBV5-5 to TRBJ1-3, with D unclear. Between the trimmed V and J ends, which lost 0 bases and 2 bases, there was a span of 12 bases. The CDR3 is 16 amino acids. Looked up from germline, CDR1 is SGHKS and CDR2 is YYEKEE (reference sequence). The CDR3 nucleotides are TGTGCCAGCAGCTTGGTAGTTACCGGGACTGGAAACACCATATATTTT. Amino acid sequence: CASSLVVTGTGNTIYF. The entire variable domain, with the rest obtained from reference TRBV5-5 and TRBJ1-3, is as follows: DAGVTQSPTHLIKTRGQQVTLRCSPISGHKSVSWYQQVLGQGPQFIFQYYEKEERGRGNFPDRFSARQFPNYSSELNVNALLLGDSALYLCASSLVVTGTGNTIYFGEGSWLTVV.

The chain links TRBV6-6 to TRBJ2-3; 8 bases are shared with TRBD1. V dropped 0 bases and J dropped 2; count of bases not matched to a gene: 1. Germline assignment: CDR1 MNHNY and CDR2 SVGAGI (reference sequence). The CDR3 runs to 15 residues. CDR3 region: CASSYSDRATDTQYF. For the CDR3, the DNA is TGTGCCAGCAGTTACTCGGACAGGGCCACAGATACGCAGTATTTT.

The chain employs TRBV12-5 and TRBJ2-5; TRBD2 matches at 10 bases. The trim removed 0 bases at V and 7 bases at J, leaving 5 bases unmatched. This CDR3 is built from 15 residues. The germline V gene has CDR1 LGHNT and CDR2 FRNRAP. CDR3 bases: TGTGCTAGTGGTTTGGTCCTAGCGGGAGTCCGGACCCAGTACTTC. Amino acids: CASGLVLAGVRTQYF.

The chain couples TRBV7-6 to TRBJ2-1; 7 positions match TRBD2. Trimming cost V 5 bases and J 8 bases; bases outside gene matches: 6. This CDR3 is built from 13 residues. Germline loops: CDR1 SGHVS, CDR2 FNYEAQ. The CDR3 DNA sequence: TGTGCCAGCAGCCGCGCGACTAGCCATGAGCAGTTCTTC. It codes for CASSRATSHEQFF.

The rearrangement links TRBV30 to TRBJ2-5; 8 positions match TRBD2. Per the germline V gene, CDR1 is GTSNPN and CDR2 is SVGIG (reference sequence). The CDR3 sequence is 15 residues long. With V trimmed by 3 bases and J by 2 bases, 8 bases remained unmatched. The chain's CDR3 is CAWRWSGSGQETQYF. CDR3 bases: TGTGCCTGGAGATGGAGCGGGAGTGGGCAAGAGACCCAGTACTTC.

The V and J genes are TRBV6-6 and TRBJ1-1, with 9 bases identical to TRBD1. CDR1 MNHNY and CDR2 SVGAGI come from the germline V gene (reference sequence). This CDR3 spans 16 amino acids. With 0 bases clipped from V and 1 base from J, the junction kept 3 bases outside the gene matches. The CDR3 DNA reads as TGTGCCAGCAGTTACTCCGGGACAGGGCGGAACACTGAAGCTTTCTTT. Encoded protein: CASSYSGTGRNTEAFF.

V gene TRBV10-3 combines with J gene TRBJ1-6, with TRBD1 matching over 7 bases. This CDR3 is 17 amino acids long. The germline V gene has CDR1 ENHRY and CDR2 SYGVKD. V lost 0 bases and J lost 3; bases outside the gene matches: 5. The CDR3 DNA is TGTGCCATCAGTGAGTCACCAGGGGGTAACTATAATTCACCCCTCCACTTT. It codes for CAISESPGGNYNSPLHF.

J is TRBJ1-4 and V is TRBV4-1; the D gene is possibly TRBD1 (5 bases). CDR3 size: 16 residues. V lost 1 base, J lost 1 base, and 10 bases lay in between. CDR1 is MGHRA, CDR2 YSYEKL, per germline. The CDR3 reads CASSQGAGLTNEKLFF. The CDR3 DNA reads TGCGCCAGCAGCCAAGGTGCGGGGCTAACTAATGAAAAACTGTTTTTT.

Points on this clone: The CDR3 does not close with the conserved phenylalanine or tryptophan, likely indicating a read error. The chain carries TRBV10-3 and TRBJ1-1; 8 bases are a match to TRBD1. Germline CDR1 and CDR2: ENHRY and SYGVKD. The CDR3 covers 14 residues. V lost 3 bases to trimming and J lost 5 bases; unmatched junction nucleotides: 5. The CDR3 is CAISDAGGRTEAFL. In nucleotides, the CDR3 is TGTGCCATCAGTGATGCAGGGGGCAGGACTGAAGCTTTCCTT.